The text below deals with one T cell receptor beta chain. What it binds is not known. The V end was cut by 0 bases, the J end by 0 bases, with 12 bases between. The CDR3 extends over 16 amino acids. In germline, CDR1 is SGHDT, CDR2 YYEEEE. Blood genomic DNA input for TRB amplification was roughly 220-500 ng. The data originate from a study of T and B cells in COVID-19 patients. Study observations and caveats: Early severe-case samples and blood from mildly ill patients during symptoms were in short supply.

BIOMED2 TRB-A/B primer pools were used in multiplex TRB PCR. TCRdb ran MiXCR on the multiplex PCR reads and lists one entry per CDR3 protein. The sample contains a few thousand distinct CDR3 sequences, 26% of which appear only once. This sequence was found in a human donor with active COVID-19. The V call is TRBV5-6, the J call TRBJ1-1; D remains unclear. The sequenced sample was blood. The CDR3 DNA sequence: TGTGCCAGCAGCTTGGGATGGGGAACCTTGAACACTGAAGCTTTCTTT. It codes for CASSLGWGTLNTEAFF.